A selection of T cell receptor beta chains follows, all from one sample in a study of T-cell reconstitution after alpha-beta-depleted transplantation in children. One entry per CDR3 protein, called by TCRdb with MiXCR from the PCR reads. In the table there are under 750,000 distinct CDR3 sequences, more than 20% of which are singletons. Sequences were derived from PBMCs, mostly from graft donor cells, sampled 360 days after TCRalphabeta/CD19-depleted stem cell transplant. The receptors shown here come from a boy younger than two who had a stem cell transplant for acute myeloid leukemia, so the T cells may come from the graft donor. Both conserved end residues are part of each CDR3. D genes are given only for firm matches. Clone size is shown for a subset of rows, as once, few, many or a class of expanded clone.

D	size	V	J	DNA	CDR3
-	few	TRBV6-1	TRBJ2-1	TGTGCCAGCCTGGCGTACTCCTACAATGAGCAGTTCTTC	CASLAYSYNEQFF
-	-	TRBV15	TRBJ2-5	TGTGCCACCAGCCTAGGGGAAGAGACCCAGTACTTC	CATSLGEETQYF
TRBD2	many	TRBV12-3/TRBV12-4	TRBJ2-3	TGTGCCAGCAGCTTCCAGACTAGCGATACGCAGTATTTT	CASSFQTSDTQYF
-	few	TRBV7-6	TRBJ2-2	TGTGCCAGCAGCGGCGAGGGGTTCGGGGAGCTGTTTTTT	CASSGEGFGELFF
-	-	TRBV12-3/TRBV12-4	TRBJ1-2	TGTGCCAGCATAGGAGGGAATCGCGGCTACACCTTC	CASIGGNRGYTF
TRBD1	many	TRBV12-3/TRBV12-4	TRBJ2-7	TGTGCCAGCAGCCTCTACGGACAGGCCTACGAGCAGTACTTC	CASSLYGQAYEQYF
-	many	TRBV29-1	TRBJ1-1	TGCAGCGGACAACAGAGGAACACTGAAGCTTTCTTT	CSGQQRNTEAFF
TRBD2	few	TRBV6-5	TRBJ2-1	TGTGCCAGCAGTTACTCGAAATTGGTAGCGGGGGGCACCTACAATGAGCAGTTCTTC	CASSYSKLVAGGTYNEQFF
TRBD2	-	TRBV5-1	TRBJ2-7	TGCGCCAGCAGCTTCGGCCGGACTAGCTACGAGCAGTACTTC	CASSFGRTSYEQYF
TRBD2	few	TRBV29-1	TRBJ2-1	TGCAGCGTTGAAGGGTATTCACGGGGGGGCGGGGGCAATGAGCAGTTCTTC	CSVEGYSRGGGGNEQFF
TRBD2	-	TRBV6-1	TRBJ2-3	TGTGCCAGCAAGAGAGGGCGGGGGGGCGATACGCAGTATTTT	CASKRGRGGDTQYF
TRBD2	few	TRBV20-1	TRBJ2-3	TGCAGTGCTAGAGATTTCACCGGGACTAGCGACACAGATACGCAGTATTTT	CSARDFTGTSDTDTQYF
TRBD1	few	TRBV6-1	TRBJ2-5	TGTGCCAGCAGTGAAGCGCAGGGACAGATACAAGAGACCCAGTACTTC	CASSEAQGQIQETQYF
TRBD1	-	TRBV6-1	TRBJ1-1	TGTGCCAGCACTGACAGGGAATGGGTCACTGAAGCTTTCTTT	CASTDREWVTEAFF
-	-	TRBV5-1	TRBJ1-2	TGCGCCAGCAGCGGAACCGGGACCCTGGGCTACACCTTC	CASSGTGTLGYTF
TRBD2	-	TRBV10-3	TRBJ2-3	TGTGCCATCTCTTCTAGCGGGACCACAGATACGCAGTATTTT	CAISSSGTTDTQYF
-	many	TRBV29-1	TRBJ1-2	TGCAGCGTTGAAGATGCTCCCCCTACGGAAGGCTACACCTTC	CSVEDAPPTEGYTF
TRBD2	few	TRBV2	TRBJ2-1	TGTGCCAGCAGTGGTGGACGGGGGGGGTACAATGAGCAGTTCTTC	CASSGGRGGYNEQFF
-	many	TRBV20-1	TRBJ2-4	TGCAGTGCTAGAGAGGGCCTAGCCAAAAACATTCAGTACTTC	CSAREGLAKNIQYF
-	many	TRBV29-1	TRBJ2-1	TGCAGCGCTAGGACACCCCCGGGGGATGAGCAGTTCTTC	CSARTPPGDEQFF
-	many	TRBV6-1	TRBJ2-2	TGTGCCAGCAGTGAAGATATCACCGGGGAGCTGTTTTTT	CASSEDITGELFF
-	few	TRBV15	TRBJ2-3	TGTGCCACCAGCAGCCAATACGAGGGGGGAGGCACAGATACGCAGTATTTT	CATSSQYEGGGTDTQYF
-	-	TRBV11-2	TRBJ2-5	TGTGCCAGCAGCTTGCTACGGCAAGAGACCCAGTACTTC	CASSLLRQETQYF
-	few	TRBV7-6	TRBJ2-6	TGTGCCAGCAGCTTAGCCGGCCCCTACTCTGGGGCCAACGTCCTGACTTTC	CASSLAGPYSGANVLTF
TRBD1	-	TRBV20-1	TRBJ2-7	TGCAGTGCCCCGGGACAGGGGTCCAACGAGCAGTACTTC	CSAPGQGSNEQYF
TRBD1	many	TRBV4-1	TRBJ2-5	TGCGCCAGCAGTCCCGACAGGGAACAGACCCAGTACTTC	CASSPDREQTQYF
-	-	TRBV6-5	TRBJ2-3	TGTGCCAGCAGTTATAGGAGGCCGGGGACAGATACGCAGTATTTT	CASSYRRPGTDTQYF
-	few	TRBV20-1	TRBJ1-2	TGCAGTGCTAGAAAACCGGAGGCCTACTATGGCTACACCTTC	CSARKPEAYYGYTF
-	-	TRBV6-1	TRBJ2-5	TGTGCCAGCAGTCTTCAGGGGGGGGAGTCCCAAGAGACCCAGTACTTC	CASSLQGGESQETQYF
-	many	TRBV6-5	TRBJ2-7	TGTGCCAGCACCCCTCCGGGCAGGCAGGACTCCTACGAGCAGTACTTC	CASTPPGRQDSYEQYF
-	many	TRBV6-5	TRBJ1-5	TGTGCCAGCGGTAATCAGCCCCAGCATTTT	CASGNQPQHF
-	many	TRBV10-3	TRBJ2-3	TGTGCCATCAGTGGACTAGATACGCAGTATTTT	CAISGLDTQYF
TRBD1	-	TRBV6-1	TRBJ1-1	TGTGCCAGCAGTGCACAGACAGGGGGACGGACTGAAGCTTTCTTT	CASSAQTGGRTEAFF
-	few	TRBV7-2	TRBJ1-2	TGTGCCAGCAGCTTAGCGGCGGTAGCTAACTATGGCTACACCTTC	CASSLAAVANYGYTF
TRBD2	few	TRBV20-1	TRBJ2-7	TGCAGTGCTAGAGCCCGGCTAGCGGGGGGGTACTACGAGCAGTACTTC	CSARARLAGGYYEQYF
-	-	TRBV3-1	TRBJ2-2	TGTGCCAGCAGTCGGACAAGCGGGGAGCTGTTTTTT	CASSRTSGELFF
-	-	TRBV20-1	TRBJ2-5	TGCAGTGCTAGTCGTGACCGGGAGCGAGAGACCCAGTACTTC	CSASRDRERETQYF
-	few	TRBV4-3	TRBJ2-3	TGCGCCAGCAGCCAAGATCGCAGCACAGATACGCAGTATTTT	CASSQDRSTDTQYF
TRBD2	few	TRBV20-1	TRBJ2-5	TGCAGTGCTAGAGGGAGAGCGGGGGAGGGTCGAGAGACCCAGTACTTC	CSARGRAGEGRETQYF
-	many	TRBV12-3/TRBV12-4	TRBJ2-1	TGTGCCAGCAGTTTAATAGGGACGAGGAACAATGAGCAGTTCTTC	CASSLIGTRNNEQFF
-	-	TRBV7-9	TRBJ2-7	TGTGCCAGCAGCTTTCCCTTGCGGGGAGAACCCTACGAGCAGTACTTC	CASSFPLRGEPYEQYF
-	-	TRBV24-1	TRBJ2-2	TGTGCCACCAGTGATTTGGGGGGGGCTCTAAACACCGGGGAGCTGTTTTTT	CATSDLGGALNTGELFF
TRBD1	many	TRBV24-1	TRBJ2-1	TGTGCCACCAGTGCAGACAGGGGGAATGAGCAGTTCTTC	CATSADRGNEQFF
TRBD2	-	TRBV4-2	TRBJ2-2	TGTGCCAGCAGCCTTCCCTTCCCGGGACTAGCGGACACCGGGGAGCTGTTTTTT	CASSLPFPGLADTGELFF
-	-	TRBV27	TRBJ2-7	TGTGCCAGCAGTCCTGGTTCCGGGACTGGTTACGAGCAGTACTTC	CASSPGSGTGYEQYF
-	-	TRBV12-3/TRBV12-4	TRBJ2-1	TGTGCCAGCAGTTTAGCGCTGGCGGGGTCCCACAATGAGCAGTTCTTC	CASSLALAGSHNEQFF
-	-	TRBV21-1	TRBJ1-5	TGTGCCAGCAGAAAAAGAAGGGACAGCAATCAGCCCCAGCATTTT	CASRKRRDSNQPQHF
TRBD1	many	TRBV14	TRBJ2-2	TGTGCCAGCAGCCGTAGACAGGGAGCCGGGGAGCTGTTTTTT	CASSRRQGAGELFF
TRBD2	-	TRBV20-1	TRBJ2-1	TGCAGCACCTGGACTAGCGGGGGGAATATATACAATGAGCAGTTCTTC	CSTWTSGGNIYNEQFF
-	few	TRBV12-3/TRBV12-4	TRBJ2-1	TGTGCCAGCAGTTGGGGAAGGGTGAATGAGCAGTTCTTC	CASSWGRVNEQFF
-	few	TRBV29-1	TRBJ2-5	TGCAGCGTCATAAGGTTTCAAGAGACCCAGTACTTC	CSVIRFQETQYF
-	-	TRBV7-9	TRBJ1-2	TGTGCCAGCAGCCCAGCCAGGACCCACTATGGCTACACCTTC	CASSPARTHYGYTF
TRBD1	many	TRBV6-5	TRBJ2-1	TGTGCCAGCAGTCTCAACTTCGACAGGGGGTTGCGTGATGAGCAGTTCTTC	CASSLNFDRGLRDEQFF